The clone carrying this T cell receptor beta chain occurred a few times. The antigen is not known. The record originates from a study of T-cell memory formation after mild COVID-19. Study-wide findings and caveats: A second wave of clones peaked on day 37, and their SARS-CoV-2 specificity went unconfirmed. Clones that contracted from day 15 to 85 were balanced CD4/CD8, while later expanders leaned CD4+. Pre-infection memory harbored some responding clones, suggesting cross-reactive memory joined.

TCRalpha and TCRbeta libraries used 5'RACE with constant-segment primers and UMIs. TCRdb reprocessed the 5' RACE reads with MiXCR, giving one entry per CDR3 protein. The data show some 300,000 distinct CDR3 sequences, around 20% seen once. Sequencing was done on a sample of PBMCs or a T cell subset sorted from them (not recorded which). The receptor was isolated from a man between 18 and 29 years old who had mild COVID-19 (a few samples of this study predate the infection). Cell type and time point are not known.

This CDR3 is CATSRGGTLDKNIQYF. CDR3 coding DNA: TGTGCCACCAGCAGAGGGGGGACCCTCGACAAAAACATTCAGTACTTC. The chain employs TRBV15 and TRBJ2-4; D possibly matches TRBD1 or TRBD2 (5 bases each). Germline CDR1 LNHNV, CDR2 YYDKDF (reference sequence). The CDR3 length is 16 residues. V lost 1 base to trimming and J lost 3 bases, with 13 bases between them.